These 20 T cell receptor beta chains were all obtained from the same sample, sequenced in a study of long-term antiretroviral therapy in people with HIV. A v3.0 immunoSEQ assay was performed at survey level. TCRdb keeps only in-frame clones here, not all; method: immunoSEQ multiplex PCR. The top ten clones hold about 14% of a sample with approximately 17,000 clones, about 84% of them seen once. The input for sequencing was unsorted PBMCs, taken roughly 1.2 years before starting antiretroviral therapy. The receptors come from a man aged 25 to 40 with HIV.

The gene calls are TRBV23-1 and TRBJ1-1; the match to TRBD1 covers 7 bases. TRBV23-1 is placed among ORFs of uncertain function. There are 16 residues in the CDR3. Trimming at V came to 0 bases and at J to 0 bases, leaving 4 bases not matched to a gene. The CDR3 sequence: CASSQSQGGMNTEAFF. CDR3 sequence (DNA): TGCGCCAGCAGTCAATCTCAAGGGGGCATGAACACTGAAGCTTTCTTT.

A few counts support this clone. V is TRBV30 and J is TRBJ1-3; D remains unclear. V was clipped by 3 bases and J by 0 bases, with 12 bases between them. This CDR3 has 15 amino acids. Germline V gene sequence: CDR1 GTSNPN, CDR2 SVGIG (reference sequence). CDR3 amino acids: CAWREMRNSGNTIYF. CDR3 in DNA: TGTGCCTGGAGAGAGATGCGGAACTCTGGAAACACCATATATTTT.

This clone occurred once. V and J are TRBV6-5 and TRBJ2-5; possible D gene TRBD2, 6 bases. The CDR3 is made up of 14 amino acids. V was trimmed by 10 bases and J by 2 bases, leaving 17 bases between them. CDR1 and CDR2 from the germline V gene are MNHEY and SVGAGI. CDR3 DNA: TGTGCCACCACCCCCTACGGGGGTCAAGAGACCCAGTACTTC. This codes for CATTPYGGQETQYF.

This clone was recorded only once. The CDR3 DNA follows: TGTGCCAGCAGTGAACTGGGAATGAACACTGAAGCTTTCTTT. Its protein product is CASSELGMNTEAFF. The chain uses TRBV25-1 and TRBJ1-1; D is undetermined. The V gene lost 2 bases and the J gene lost 0 bases, with 7 bases spanning the gap. The CDR3 loop spans 14 amino acids. In germline, CDR1 is MGHDK, CDR2 SYGVNS.

This chain connects TRBV6-5 to TRBJ1-1; TRBD1 is a possible D gene (6 bases). CDR3 length equals 15 residues. Germline V gives CDR1 MNHEY, CDR2 SVGAGI. V was trimmed by 4 bases and J by 8 bases, leaving 20 bases between them. The CDR3 loop reads CASSWRGRGGKEAFF. In DNA, the CDR3 is TGTGCCAGCAGTTGGCGGGGGAGGGGGGGAAAAGAAGCTTTCTTT.

V and J are TRBV6-5 and TRBJ2-1; no reliable D call. The CDR3 has 13 residues. V dropped 5 bases and J dropped 9 bases, with 14 bases sitting between them. Germline V gives CDR1 MNHEY, CDR2 SVGAGI. CDR3 in amino acids: CASSINHAREQFF. The CDR3 nucleotides are TGTGCCAGCAGTATAAACCATGCACGTGAGCAGTTCTTC.

The genes are TRBV16 and TRBJ2-5, with D perhaps matching TRBD2 (6 bases). Germline V gives CDR1 KGHSY, CDR2 FQNENV. There are 14 residues in the CDR3. V gave up 4 bases and J gave up 4 bases, with 13 bases separating them. For the CDR3, the DNA is TGTGCCAGCAGCCTTAGCGGAGGAAGAGAGACCCAGTACTTC. Amino acid sequence: CASSLSGGRETQYF.

This chain joins TRBV7-6 and TRBJ2-6, with D possibly TRBD1 on 6 matching bases. The CDR3 has 14 amino acids. V shed 9 bases and J shed 1 base, with 10 bases lying between them. Germline V lookup: CDR1 SGHVS, CDR2 FNYEAQ. The CDR3 bases are TGTGCCAGTTCACAGGGTTCTGGGGCCAACGTCCTGACTTTC. This translates into CASSQGSGANVLTF.

The chain carries TRBV11-3 and TRBJ2-2, with unresolved D. This CDR3 region has 13 residues. Per germline, CDR1 SGHNT and CDR2 YENEEA. The germline V and J ends were trimmed by 3 bases and 7 bases, with 9 bases remaining between them. The CDR3 reads CASSFQVGGELFF. The CDR3 DNA sequence: TGTGCCAGCAGCTTTCAGGTTGGCGGGGAGCTGTTTTTT.

This clone came up once. V and J are TRBV30 and TRBJ2-2, with 9 bases identical to TRBD2. The CDR3 is made up of 16 amino acids. V lost 4 bases, J lost 1 base, and 7 bases stayed unmatched. Germline V lookup: CDR1 GTSNPN, CDR2 SVGIG (reference sequence). The CDR3 DNA reads TGTGCCTGGAAGGTCCCACTAGCGGGGAACACCGGGGAGCTGTTTTTT. Translated: CAWKVPLAGNTGELFF.

This clone showed up just a few times. The V call is TRBV28, the J call TRBJ1-2; TRBD1 matches 7 bases. The germline V gene encodes CDR1 MDHEN and CDR2 SYDVKM. CDR3 size: 14 residues. J lost 8 bases, V lost 8 bases, and 14 bases had no gene match. The CDR3: CASGGGGGGGGYTF. CDR3 nucleotide sequence: TGTGCCAGCGGCGGAGGGGGCGGGGGAGGAGGCTACACCTTC.

V gene TRBV27 combines with J gene TRBJ2-2, with no clear D. This CDR3 has 16 residues. Trimming took off 6 bases at V and 1 base at J, with 15 bases between the two ends. The germline CDR1 and CDR2 sequences are MNHEY and SMNVEV (reference sequence). This CDR3 reads CASSPGTVLNTGELFF. The CDR3 DNA sequence: TGTGCCAGCAGCCCTGGTACAGTCTTGAACACCGGGGAGCTGTTTTTT.

The chain combines TRBV5-1 with TRBJ2-1; D remains unclear. CDR1 and CDR2 (germline): SGHRS, YFSETQ. V lost 3 bases to trimming and J lost 0 bases, with 13 bases between them. This CDR3 is built from 16 residues. The CDR3 coding sequence is TGCGCCAGCAGCTCCCAGGACCTTAGCTCCTACAATGAGCAGTTCTTC. Protein: CASSSQDLSSYNEQFF.

The chain employs TRBV7-9 and TRBJ1-2; D gene uncertain. CDR3 length: 14 amino acids. Trimming took off 5 bases at V and 7 bases at J, with 17 bases between the two ends. From germline, CDR1 is SEHNR and CDR2 FQNEAQ (reference sequence). Here the CDR3 DNA reads TGTGCCAGCAGCCGCGACGGAGCCCTGGTTGGCTACACCTTC. Translating gives CASSRDGALVGYTF.

This clone was detected a few times. The J gene is TRBJ1-5, the V gene TRBV9, with D unclear. With 1 base removed from V and 4 bases from J, the gap between germline ends came to 9 bases. CDR1 SGDLS and CDR2 YYNGEE come from the germline V gene. The CDR3 has 14 amino acids. Written as DNA, the CDR3 is TGTGCCAGCAGCGTAAGAAAGCAAAATCAGCCCCAGCATTTT. Translating it yields CASSVRKQNQPQHF.

The J gene is TRBJ2-7, the V gene TRBV19, with 10 nucleotides matching TRBD2. Germline CDR1 and CDR2: LNHDA and SQIVND (reference sequence). The CDR3 has 14 residues. The J segment lost 2 bases and the V segment lost 8 bases, leaving 6 bases of the junction unmatched. CDR3 loop: CASGWTSGPYEQYF. The DNA of the CDR3 is TGTGCCAGTGGCTGGACTAGCGGCCCCTACGAGCAGTACTTC.

The rearrangement joins TRBV10-2 to TRBJ2-7; 7 nucleotides agree with TRBD2. CDR1 is WSHSY, CDR2 SAAADI, per germline. The CDR3 has 13 residues. Germline trimming cut 4 bases from V and 4 bases from J; bases unmatched to any gene: 4. For the CDR3, the DNA is TGCGCCAGCAGTGGGGGGGGTGAGTACGAGCAGTACTTC. This codes for CASSGGGEYEQYF.

The CDR3 region is CASSGLAGADTQYF. For the CDR3, the DNA is TGTGCCAGTAGTGGTCTAGCGGGGGCAGATACGCAGTATTTT. V gene TRBV19 combines with J gene TRBJ2-3, with 10 positions matching TRBD2. This CDR3 has 14 residues. In germline, CDR1 is LNHDA, CDR2 SQIVND (reference sequence). The V gene end was trimmed by 5 bases and the J gene end by 4 bases; junction bases not matched to a gene: 3.

The chain couples TRBV7-2 to TRBJ2-5; 9 nucleotides agree with TRBD2. The CDR3 runs 15 residues. V lost 4 bases, J lost 2 bases, and 5 bases stayed unmatched. From germline, CDR1 is SGHTA and CDR2 FQGNSA. The CDR3 sequence is CASSSQRGVQETQYF. Written as DNA, the CDR3 is TGTGCCAGCAGCTCCCAGCGGGGGGTTCAAGAGACCCAGTACTTC.

J is TRBJ2-7 and V is TRBV6-1; 8 bases are a match to TRBD2. The germline V gene has CDR1 MNHNS and CDR2 SASEGT. The CDR3 sequence is 14 residues long. The junction had 8 bases not matched to a gene; V was cut back by 4 bases and J by 6 bases. The CDR3 nucleotides are TGTGCCAGCAGTGGCCCTACGGGGGGGGGCGAGCAGTACTTC. This encodes CASSGPTGGGEQYF.